A selection of T cell receptor beta chains follows, all from one sample in a study of shared clonotypes between healthy human individuals. Clones were sequenced by immunoSEQ multiplex PCR, and TCRdb holds only the in-frame ones, with some missing. Of about a million clones in the sample, 60% to 85% were seen once. Sequencing used memory CD4+ T cells from PBMCs. These receptors originate from a man younger than 35 in good health. Some clones in this sample may be carry-over from other donors' samples. Both conserved end residues are part of each CDR3. D genes are given only for firm matches. Only some rows state a clone size, as once, few, many or a class for expanded clones.

D: .
size: once
V: TRBV28
CDR3: CASSFRGNLVTEAFF

D: TRBD2
size: .
V: TRBV4-3
CDR3: CASRTSSGGAGELFF

D: TRBD1
size: .
V: TRBV6-1
CDR3: CASRIQGARDQPQHF

D: .
size: once
V: TRBV6-4
CDR3: CASSIMPSGVQFEAFF

D: TRBD2
size: .
V: TRBV6-8
CDR3: CASTHVDPGGSGTGELFF

D: .
size: .
V: TRBV19
CDR3: CASSIPPTAEAFF

D: TRBD1
size: .
V: TRBV7-9
CDR3: CASSLRGQDEQFF

D: .
size: .
V: TRBV2
CDR3: CASWGGASNEKLFF

D: TRBD1
size: once
V: TRBV2
CDR3: CASMGQGGDEQYF

D: .
size: .
V: TRBV19
CDR3: CASGSLAADTIYF

D: TRBD2
size: .
V: TRBV15
CDR3: CATSRDPIAGGGNEQFF

D: .
size: .
V: TRBV9
CDR3: CASSDGAGARVETQYF

D: .
size: .
V: TRBV9
CDR3: CASSPRGGDAQETQYF

D: .
size: few
V: TRBV30
CDR3: CAWSPPPSIQTQYF

D: TRBD1
size: few
V: TRBV30
CDR3: CAWSVPAPDRGALGETQYF

D: .
size: .
V: TRBV5-6
CDR3: CASSPRGGNGYTF

D: TRBD2
size: once
V: TRBV9
CDR3: CASSVDDSGVPEQYF

D: .
size: .
V: TRBV19
CDR3: CASSIGGSGANVLTF

D: .
size: few
V: TRBV7-6
CDR3: CASSYKAQRLQETQYF

D: .
size: .
V: TRBV7-9
CDR3: CASSGSSYEQYF

D: .
size: .
V: TRBV19
CDR3: CASSQGSDGYTF

D: .
size: .
V: TRBV19
CDR3: CASIKPTDTQYF

D: TRBD1
size: .
V: TRBV4-1
CDR3: CASSEGQGGWNTIYF

D: TRBD1
size: .
V: TRBV6-4
CDR3: CASSAGTGGVGELFF

D: .
size: .
V: TRBV7-7
CDR3: CASSRGRTQETQYF

D: TRBD2
size: .
V: TRBV11-2
CDR3: CASSFGLGGEQYF

D: TRBD2
size: .
V: TRBV27
CDR3: CASSLRFDFGLAVITEQFF

D: .
size: few
V: TRBV28
CDR3: CASSSASGWQGQPQHF

D: TRBD2
size: .
V: TRBV7-3
CDR3: CASSPSGDEQFF

D: .
size: .
V: TRBV21-1
CDR3: CASSEAFF

D: .
size: .
V: TRBV7-3
CDR3: CASSPFLLPPSNIQYF

D: .
size: once
V: TRBV5-4
CDR3: CASSPDGVETQYF

D: TRBD2
size: .
V: TRBV28
CDR3: CASRVFLAGGNNEQFF

D: .
size: .
V: TRBV5-1
CDR3: CASSLGGYEQYF

D: .
size: .
V: TRBV4-2
CDR3: CASSQDWPNQPQHF

D: .
size: .
V: TRBV27
CDR3: CASSPSRFSYEQYF

D: .
size: .
V: TRBV7-9
CDR3: CASSFGNQETQYF

D: .
size: .
V: TRBV28
CDR3: CASRGGGRYEQYF

D: TRBD1
size: .
V: TRBV28
CDR3: CASSYGQGAFNQPQHF

D: .
size: .
V: TRBV5-1
CDR3: CASSVAPGADEQYF